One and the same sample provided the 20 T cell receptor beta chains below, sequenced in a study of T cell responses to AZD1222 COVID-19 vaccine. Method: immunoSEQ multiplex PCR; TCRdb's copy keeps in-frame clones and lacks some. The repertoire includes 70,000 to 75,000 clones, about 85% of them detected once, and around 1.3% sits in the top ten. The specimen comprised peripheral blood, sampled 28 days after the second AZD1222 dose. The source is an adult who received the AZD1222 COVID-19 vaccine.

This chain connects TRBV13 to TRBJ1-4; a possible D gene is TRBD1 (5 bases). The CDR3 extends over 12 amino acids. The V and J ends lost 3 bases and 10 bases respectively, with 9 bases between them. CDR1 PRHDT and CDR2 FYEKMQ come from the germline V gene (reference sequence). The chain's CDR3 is CASSFSTGKLFF. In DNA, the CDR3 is TGTGCCAGCAGCTTTAGCACAGGAAAACTGTTTTTT.

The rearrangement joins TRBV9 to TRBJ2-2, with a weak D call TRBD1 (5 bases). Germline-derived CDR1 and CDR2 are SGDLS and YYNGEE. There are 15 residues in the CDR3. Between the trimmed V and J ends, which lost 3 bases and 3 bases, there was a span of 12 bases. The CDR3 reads CASSAGRQYTGELFF. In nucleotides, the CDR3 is TGTGCCAGCAGCGCCGGACGACAGTACACCGGGGAGCTGTTTTTT.

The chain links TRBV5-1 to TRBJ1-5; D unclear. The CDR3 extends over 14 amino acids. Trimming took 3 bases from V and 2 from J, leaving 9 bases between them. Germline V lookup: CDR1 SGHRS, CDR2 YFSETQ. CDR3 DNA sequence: TGCGCCAGCAGCTATGGCAGTGGCAATCAGCCCCAGCATTTT. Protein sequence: CASSYGSGNQPQHF.

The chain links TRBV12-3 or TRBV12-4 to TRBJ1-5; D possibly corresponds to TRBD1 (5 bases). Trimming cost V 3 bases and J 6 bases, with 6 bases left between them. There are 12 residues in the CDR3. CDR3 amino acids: CASSFGGQPQHF. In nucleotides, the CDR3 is TGTGCCAGCAGTTTCGGGGGTCAGCCCCAGCATTTT.

CDR3 in amino acids: CASSAGREPTEAFF. CDR3 DNA: TGCGCCAGCAGTGCTGGCAGGGAACCCACTGAAGCTTTCTTT. V and J are TRBV10-1 and TRBJ1-1; tentative D call: TRBD1 (5 bases). This CDR3 has 14 amino acids. V was pared by 4 bases and J by 4 bases, with 13 bases between. Germline values: CDR1 WNHNN, CDR2 SYGVQD (reference sequence).

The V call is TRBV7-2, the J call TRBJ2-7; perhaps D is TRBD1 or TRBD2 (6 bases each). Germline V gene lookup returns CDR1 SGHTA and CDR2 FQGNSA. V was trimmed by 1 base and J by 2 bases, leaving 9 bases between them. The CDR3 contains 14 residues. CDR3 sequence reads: CASSLEGGPYEQYF. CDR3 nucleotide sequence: TGTGCCAGCAGCTTAGAGGGGGGTCCCTACGAGCAGTACTTC. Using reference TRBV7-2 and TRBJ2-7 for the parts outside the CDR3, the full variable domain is GAGVSQSPSNKVTEKGKDVELRCDPISGHTALYWYRQSLGQGLEFLIYFQGNSAPDKSGLPSDRFSAERTGGSVSTLTIQRTQQEDSAVYLCASSLEGGPYEQYFGPGTRLTVT.

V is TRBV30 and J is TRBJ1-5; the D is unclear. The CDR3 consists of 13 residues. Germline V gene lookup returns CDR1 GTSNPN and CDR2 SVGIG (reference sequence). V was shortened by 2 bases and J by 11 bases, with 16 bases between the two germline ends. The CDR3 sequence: CAWSIRNGLSQHF. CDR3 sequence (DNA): TGTGCCTGGAGTATTCGGAACGGCTTGTCCCAGCATTTT.

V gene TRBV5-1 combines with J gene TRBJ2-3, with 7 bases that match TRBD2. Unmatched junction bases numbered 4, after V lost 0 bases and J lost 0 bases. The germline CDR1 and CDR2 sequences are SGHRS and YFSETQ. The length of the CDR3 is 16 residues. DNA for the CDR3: TGCGCCAGCAGCTTGGAAGGCGGGAGCAGCACAGATACGCAGTATTTT. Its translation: CASSLEGGSSTDTQYF.

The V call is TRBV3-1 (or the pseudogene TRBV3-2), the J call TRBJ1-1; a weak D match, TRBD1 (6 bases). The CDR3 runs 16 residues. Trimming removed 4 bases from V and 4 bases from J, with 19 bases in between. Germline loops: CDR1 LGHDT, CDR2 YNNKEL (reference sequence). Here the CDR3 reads CASSPWGGGGSTEAFF. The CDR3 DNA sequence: TGTGCCAGCAGCCCGTGGGGAGGGGGAGGCTCCACTGAAGCTTTCTTT.

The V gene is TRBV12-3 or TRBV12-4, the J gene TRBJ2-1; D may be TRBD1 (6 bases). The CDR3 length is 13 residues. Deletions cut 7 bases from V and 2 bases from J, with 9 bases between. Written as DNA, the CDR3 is TGTGCCAGCATACAGGGTACCTACAATGAGCAGTTCTTC. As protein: CASIQGTYNEQFF.

The CDR3 DNA follows: TGTGCCACCAGTGAGACCGGGACTAGCGGGTACAATGAGCAGTTCTTC. Translation gives CATSETGTSGYNEQFF. The chain joins TRBV24-1 to TRBJ2-1, with 12 bases fitting TRBD2. The V and J ends lost 4 bases and 4 bases, in that order; junction bases with no gene match: 4. The CDR3 contains 16 residues. Per germline, CDR1 KGHDR and CDR2 SFDVKD.

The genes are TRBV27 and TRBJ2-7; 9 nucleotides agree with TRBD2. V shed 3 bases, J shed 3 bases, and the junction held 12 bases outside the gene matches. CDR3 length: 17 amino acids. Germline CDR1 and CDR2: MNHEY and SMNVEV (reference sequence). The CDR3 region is CASSFSGSNLLHYEQYF. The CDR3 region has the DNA TGTGCCAGCAGTTTTAGCGGGAGTAACCTCCTTCACTACGAGCAGTACTTC.

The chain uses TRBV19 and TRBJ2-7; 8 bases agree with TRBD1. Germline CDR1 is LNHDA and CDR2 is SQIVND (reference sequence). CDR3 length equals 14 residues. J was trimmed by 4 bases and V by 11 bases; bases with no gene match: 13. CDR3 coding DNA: TGTGCCTCGAAGGGGCAGGGGGCAAGTTACGAGCAGTACTTC. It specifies CASKGQGASYEQYF.

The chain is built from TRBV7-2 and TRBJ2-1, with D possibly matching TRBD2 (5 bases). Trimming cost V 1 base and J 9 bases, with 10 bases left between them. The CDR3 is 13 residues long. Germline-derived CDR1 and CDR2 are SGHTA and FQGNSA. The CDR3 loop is CASSLGGSREQFF. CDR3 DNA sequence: TGTGCCAGCAGCTTAGGCGGGTCTCGTGAGCAGTTCTTC.

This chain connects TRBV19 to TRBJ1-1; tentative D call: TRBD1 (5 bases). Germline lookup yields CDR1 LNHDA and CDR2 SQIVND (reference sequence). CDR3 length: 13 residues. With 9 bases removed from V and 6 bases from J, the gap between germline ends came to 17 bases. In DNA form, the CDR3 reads TGTGCCAGCCGGCCACCAGGGTTCTCTGAAGCTTTCTTT. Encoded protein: CASRPPGFSEAFF.

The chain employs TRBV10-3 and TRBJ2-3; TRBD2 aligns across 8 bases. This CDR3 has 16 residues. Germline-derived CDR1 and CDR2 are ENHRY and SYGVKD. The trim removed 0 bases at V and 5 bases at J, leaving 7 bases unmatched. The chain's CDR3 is CAISESGGRRGDTQYF. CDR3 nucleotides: TGTGCCATCAGTGAGTCTGGCGGGAGGCGAGGAGATACGCAGTATTTT.

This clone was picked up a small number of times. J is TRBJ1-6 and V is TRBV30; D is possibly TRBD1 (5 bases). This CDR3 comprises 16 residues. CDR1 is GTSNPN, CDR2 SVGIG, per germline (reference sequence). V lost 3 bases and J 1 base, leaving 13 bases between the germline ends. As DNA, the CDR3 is TGTGCCTGGAGAGGGGCAGGGAATTCCTATAATTCACCCCTCCACTTT. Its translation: CAWRGAGNSYNSPLHF.

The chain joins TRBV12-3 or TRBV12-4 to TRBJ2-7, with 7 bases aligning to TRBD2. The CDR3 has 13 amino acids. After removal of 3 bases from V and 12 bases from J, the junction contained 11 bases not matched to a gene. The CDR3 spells CASSFTSGDWRYF. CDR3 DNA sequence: TGTGCCAGCAGTTTTACGAGCGGGGACTGGCGGTACTTC.

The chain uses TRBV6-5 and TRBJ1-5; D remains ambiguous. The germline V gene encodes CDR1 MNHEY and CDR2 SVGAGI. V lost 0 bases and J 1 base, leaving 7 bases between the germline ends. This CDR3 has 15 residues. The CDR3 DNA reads TGTGCCAGCAGTTACTCGGCCAGGAGCAATCAGCCCCAGCATTTT. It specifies CASSYSARSNQPQHF.

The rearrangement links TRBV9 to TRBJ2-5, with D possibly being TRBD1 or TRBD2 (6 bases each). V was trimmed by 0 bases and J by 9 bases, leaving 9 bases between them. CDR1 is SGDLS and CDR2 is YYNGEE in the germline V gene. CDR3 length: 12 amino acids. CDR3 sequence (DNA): TGTGCCAGCAGCGTAGAGGGGGGAGCCCAGTACTTC. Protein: CASSVEGGAQYF. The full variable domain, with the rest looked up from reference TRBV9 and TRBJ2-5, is DSGVTQTPKHLITATGQRVTLRCSPRSGDLSVYWYQQSLDQGLQFLIQYYNGEERAKGNILERFSAQQFPDLHSELNLSSLELGDSALYFCASSVEGGAQYFGPGTRLLVL.